The 18 T cell receptor beta chains listed next were all sequenced from one sample in a study of shared clonotypes between healthy human individuals. Profiled with immunoSEQ multiplex PCR; TCRdb holds only in-frame clones, not every one. Of some 1,100,000 clones listed, around 82% are singletons. Sequenced input: memory CD4+ T cells from PBMCs. Subset defined: CD45RA-negative fraction. The receptors originated from a young man in good health. Some clones in this sample may be carry-over from other donors' samples.

V and J are TRBV5-5 and TRBJ1-1, with unresolved D. Germline V gene data show CDR1 as SGHKS and CDR2 as YYEKEE (reference sequence). Trimming stripped 7 bases from V and 7 bases from J, with 17 bases between. The CDR3 has 13 amino acids. The CDR3 is CASAKDTAGEAFF. The CDR3 coding sequence is TGTGCCAGCGCAAAAGACACTGCGGGTGAAGCTTTCTTT.

The chain joins TRBV27 to TRBJ2-1, with a possible D match to TRBD2 (6 bases). Germline values: CDR1 MNHEY, CDR2 SMNVEV (reference sequence). This CDR3 contains 15 residues. The V gene lost 1 base and the J gene lost 5 bases, with 12 bases spanning the gap. CDR3 bases: TGTGCCAGCAGTTTATTAGGGACGGGGGACAATGAGCAGTTCTTC. The encoded protein is CASSLLGTGDNEQFF.

A single count supports this clone. The chain links TRBV7-6 to TRBJ2-1; TRBD2 matches 7 bases. Per the germline V gene, CDR1 is SGHVS and CDR2 is FNYEAQ. The ends lost 5 bases at V and 10 bases at J; junction bases unmatched: 5. There are 12 residues in the CDR3. The CDR3 DNA is TGTGCCAGCAGCCGTACTAGCGCCGAGCAGTTCTTC. This gives the protein CASSRTSAEQFF. The full variable domain, in which reference TRBV7-6 and TRBJ2-1 provide the parts outside the CDR3, is GAGVSQSPRYKVTKRGQDVALRCDPISGHVSLYWYRQALGQGPEFLTYFNYEAQQDKSGLPNDRFSAERPEGSISTLTIQRTEQRDSAMYRCASSRTSAEQFFGPGTRLTVL.

The chain employs TRBV6-6 and TRBJ2-6; D is undetermined. The CDR3 loop spans 14 amino acids. The germline V gene has CDR1 MNHNY and CDR2 SVGAGI (reference sequence). The V end was cut by 6 bases, the J end by 1 base, with 7 bases between. The chain's CDR3 is CASRDLSGANVLTF. The CDR3 coding sequence is TGTGCCAGCAGAGATTTATCTGGGGCCAACGTCCTGACTTTC.

The chain uses TRBV11-2 and TRBJ2-5, with D possibly TRBD2 on 6 matching bases. V was cut by 3 bases and J by 4 bases, with 12 bases left in between. Per germline, CDR1 SGHAT and CDR2 FQNNGV. There are 14 residues in the CDR3. The CDR3 is CASSFLGGVETQYF. CDR3 bases: TGTGCCAGCAGCTTCCTAGGCGGGGTAGAGACCCAGTACTTC.

The chain employs TRBV27 and TRBJ2-2; D possibly matches TRBD1 or TRBD2 (6 bases each). The V end lost 6 bases, the J end lost 0 bases, and 17 bases lay between the germline ends. The CDR3 extends over 17 amino acids. In germline, CDR1 is MNHEY, CDR2 SMNVEV (reference sequence). CDR3 sequence (DNA): TGTGCCAGCAGGGCGAGTTGGGGGGCCTCGAACACCGGGGAGCTGTTTTTT. This sequence encodes CASRASWGASNTGELFF.

The rearrangement links TRBV5-4 to TRBJ2-7; 10 bases match TRBD2. Germline V gives CDR1 SGHNT, CDR2 YYREEE (reference sequence). Trimming took 4 bases from V and 0 from J; bases not matched to a gene: 7. The CDR3 runs 16 residues. The CDR3 is CASSPGLASYSYEQYF. CDR3 DNA sequence: TGTGCCAGCAGCCCGGGACTAGCGTCCTACTCCTACGAGCAGTACTTC.

This clone appeared a few times. The chain uses TRBV19 and TRBJ1-1, with TRBD1 as a possible D gene (6 bases). Deletions cut 5 bases from V and 4 bases from J, with 23 bases between. The CDR3 has 17 amino acids. Germline-derived CDR1 and CDR2 are LNHDA and SQIVND (reference sequence). DNA for the CDR3: TGTGCCAGTAGTCCTGGAGGTGGGGGCTCGAAGGGCACTGAAGCTTTCTTT. Protein product: CASSPGGGGSKGTEAFF.

The chain uses TRBV4-2 and TRBJ2-2, with unresolved D. The ends were cut back, 4 bases at V and 5 bases at J, with 20 bases in the middle. CDR1 is LGHNA, CDR2 YNFKEQ, per germline. There are 17 residues in the CDR3. CDR3: CASSPQGLPSETGELFF. In nucleotides, the CDR3 is TGTGCCAGCAGCCCCCAAGGCCTCCCTAGTGAGACCGGGGAGCTGTTTTTT.

This clone has a single count. The chain uses TRBV25-1 and TRBJ1-2; TRBD1 aligns across 10 bases. This CDR3 comprises 16 residues. Germline V lookup: CDR1 MGHDK, CDR2 SYGVNS. V was clipped by 1 base and J by 5 bases; unmatched bases: 7. CDR3 in amino acids: CASSESGDRGWYGYTF. CDR3 DNA: TGTGCCAGCAGTGAATCCGGGGACAGGGGTTGGTATGGCTACACCTTC.

The chain combines TRBV11-1 with TRBJ2-5; tentatively, D is TRBD1 (5 bases). This CDR3 has 15 residues. Germline CDR1 reads SGHAT; CDR2 reads FQDESV (reference sequence). V was clipped by 1 base and J by 5 bases, with 14 bases between them. CDR3 sequence (DNA): TGTGCCAGCAGCTTAGATGGACAAAGCCATGAGACCCAGTACTTC. It codes for CASSLDGQSHETQYF.

This clone was observed at least ten times. The chain links TRBV2 to TRBJ1-2; unclear D gene. The ends were cut back, 4 bases at V and 8 bases at J, with 14 bases in the middle. Germline assignment: CDR1 SNHLY and CDR2 FYNNEI. The CDR3 is 13 residues long. The CDR3 DNA is TGTGCCAGCAGTGCCACAAGGAGGGAAGGCTACACCTTC. Translation gives CASSATRREGYTF.

The V and J genes are TRBV19 and TRBJ2-7, with D perhaps TRBD1 (5 bases). V was trimmed by 4 bases and J by 3 bases, leaving 13 bases between them. In germline, CDR1 is LNHDA, CDR2 SQIVND (reference sequence). There are 14 residues in the CDR3. The CDR3 bases are TGTGCCAGTAGTACCAGGGATTGGAACTACGAGCAGTACTTC. It yields the protein CASSTRDWNYEQYF.

The chain couples TRBV5-6 to TRBJ2-3, with D perhaps matching TRBD1 (5 bases). CDR3 length: 12 residues. Trimming removed 1 base from V and 6 bases from J, with 6 bases in between. Per the germline V gene, CDR1 is SGHDT and CDR2 is YYEEEE. CDR3 nucleotides: TGTGCCAGCAGCTTGCAGGGTGATACGCAGTATTTT. Protein: CASSLQGDTQYF.

This sequence joins TRBV2 and TRBJ1-2, with TRBD1 matching 9 bases. The CDR3 is 14 amino acids. V trimming: 5 bases; J trimming: 4 bases; junction bases outside the gene matches: 5. Germline V gives CDR1 SNHLY, CDR2 FYNNEI. CDR3 region: CASSPGQGSYGYTF. CDR3 DNA sequence: TGTGCCAGCAGTCCTGGACAGGGGAGCTATGGCTACACCTTC.

In the case of this clone: This may stem from a read error, because a much larger clone lies one nucleotide away. Other nucleotide sequences in the sample specify the same CDR3. V and J are TRBV5-4 and TRBJ2-5; TRBD1 matches at 9 bases. The CDR3 is 15 residues long. The V gene's germline CDR1 is SGHNT and CDR2 YYREEE (reference sequence). The CDR3 coding sequence is TGTGCCAGCAGTTTGGGGACAGGGTACCAAGAGACCCAGTACTTC. Translating it yields CASSLGTGYQETQYF.

The sample holds a few counts of this clone. The V call is TRBV2, the J call TRBJ1-2; no firm D call. The CDR3 has 12 residues. Germline V gene sequence: CDR1 SNHLY, CDR2 FYNNEI. V shed 3 bases and J shed 7 bases, with 9 bases lying between them. The CDR3 sequence is CASSDSGFGYTF. CDR3 in DNA: TGTGCCAGCAGTGATTCGGGCTTTGGCTACACCTTC. Filled out from reference TRBV2 and TRBJ1-2, the complete variable domain reads EPEVTQTPSHQVTQMGQEVILRCVPISNHLYFYWYRQILGQKVEFLVSFYNNEISEKSEIFDDQFSVERPDGSNFTLKIRSTKLEDSAMYFCASSDSGFGYTFGSGTRLTVV.

The CDR3 protein is CASSVAPAYNEQFF. The CDR3 region has the DNA TGTGCCAGCAGCGTAGCACCGGCTTACAATGAGCAGTTCTTC. The V and J genes are TRBV9 and TRBJ2-1; D is unclear. In germline, CDR1 is SGDLS, CDR2 YYNGEE. V lost 0 bases to trimming and J lost 4 bases, with 8 bases between them. The length of the CDR3 is 14 residues.